The clone carrying this T cell receptor (beta chain) was detected only once. The sample originates from a study of blood T cell repertoires in COVID-19. Across the whole study: Spain, Italy and the United States supplied samples that represented acute and convalescent COVID-19. Sample material is recorded as cDNA or gDNA derived from T cells, B-cell-depleted T cells, or PBMCs.

Source study methods: Amplification from reference gene primers served as the basis for estimated nucleated cell counts. TCRdb's table, derived via immunoSEQ multiplex PCR, lists solely in-frame clones and lacks some. D and trimming come from the DNA, and the V and J calls and clone size come from that table. The profile shows 430,000 or so clones, approximately 90% of them singletons. Input material: peripheral blood. This TCR was sampled from a man between 18 and 29 years old with COVID-19, enrolled during active disease.

As DNA, the CDR3 is TGTGCCAGCAGTCCTCACAGGGGGTCGGACACTGAAGCTTTCTTT. Residues: CASSPHRGSDTEAFF. J is TRBJ1-1 and V is TRBV27, with TRBD1 matching 8 bases. The V gene end was trimmed by 5 bases and the J gene end by 3 bases; junction bases not matched to a gene: 8. Germline V CDR1 and CDR2: MNHEY, SMNVEV (reference sequence). The CDR3 runs 15 residues.